This T cell receptor beta chain came from a study of blood T cell repertoires in COVID-19. Across the whole study: Collection of acute and convalescent COVID-19 samples took place in the United States, Italy and Spain. The cDNA or gDNA used as material had been derived from T cells, B-cell-depleted T cells, or PBMCs.

Under the authors' procedure: Amplifying reference gene primers gave estimates of nucleated cell counts. The repertoire was sequenced with immunoSEQ multiplex PCR; TCRdb's copy has only in-frame clones and lacks some. For V, J and clone size, that table is used; D and trimming come from the DNA. The sample holds about 190,000 clones, 75% to 80% seen once. The sequence was collected from a woman aged 70-85 years with acute or convalescent COVID-19. The specimen was peripheral blood.

The chain's CDR3 is CASSLALAGEGEQYF. CDR3 bases: TGCGCCAGCAGCTTGGCACTAGCGGGAGAGGGAGAGCAGTACTTC. V gene TRBV5-1 combines with J gene TRBJ2-7; TRBD2 matches at 11 bases. CDR1 and CDR2 (germline): SGHRS, YFSETQ. Unmatched junction bases numbered 6, after V lost 0 bases and J lost 7 bases. The CDR3 contains 15 residues.